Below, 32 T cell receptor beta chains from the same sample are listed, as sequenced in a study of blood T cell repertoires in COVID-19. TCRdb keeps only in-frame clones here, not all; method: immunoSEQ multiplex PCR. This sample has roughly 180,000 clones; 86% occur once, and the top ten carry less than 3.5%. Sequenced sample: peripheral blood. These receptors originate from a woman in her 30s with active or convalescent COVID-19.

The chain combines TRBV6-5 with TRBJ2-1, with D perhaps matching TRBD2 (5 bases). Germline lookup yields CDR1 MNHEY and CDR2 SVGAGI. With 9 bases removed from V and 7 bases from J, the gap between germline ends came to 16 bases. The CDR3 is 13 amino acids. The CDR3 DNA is TGTGCCAGTCGGCTAGCCGGGGTGAATGAGCAGTTCTTC. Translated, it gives CASRLAGVNEQFF.

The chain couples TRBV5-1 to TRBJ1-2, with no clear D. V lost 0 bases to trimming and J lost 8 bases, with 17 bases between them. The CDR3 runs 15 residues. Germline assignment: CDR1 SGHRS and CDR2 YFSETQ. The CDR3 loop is CASSLELGEVNGYTF. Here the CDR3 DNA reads TGCGCCAGCAGCTTGGAGCTCGGAGAGGTAAACGGCTACACCTTC.

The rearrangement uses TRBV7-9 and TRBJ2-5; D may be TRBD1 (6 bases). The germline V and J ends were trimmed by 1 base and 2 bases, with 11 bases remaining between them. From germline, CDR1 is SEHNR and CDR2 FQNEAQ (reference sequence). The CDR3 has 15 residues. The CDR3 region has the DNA TGTGCCAGCAGCTTAGTACCGGGACAACAAGAGACCCAGTACTTC. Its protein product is CASSLVPGQQETQYF.

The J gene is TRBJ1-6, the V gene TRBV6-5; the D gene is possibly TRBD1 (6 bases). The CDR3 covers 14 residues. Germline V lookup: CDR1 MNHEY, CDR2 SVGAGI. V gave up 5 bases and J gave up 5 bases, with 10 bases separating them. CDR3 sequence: CASSRRQDNSPLHF. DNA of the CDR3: TGTGCCAGCAGTCGCCGACAGGATAATTCACCCCTCCACTTT.

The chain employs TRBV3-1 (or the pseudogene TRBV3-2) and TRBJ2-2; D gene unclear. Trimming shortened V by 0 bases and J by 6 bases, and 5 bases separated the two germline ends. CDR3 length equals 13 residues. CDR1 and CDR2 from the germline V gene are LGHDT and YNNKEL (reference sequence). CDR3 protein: CASSQDLPGELFF. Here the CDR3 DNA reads TGTGCCAGCAGCCAAGACCTCCCCGGGGAGCTGTTTTTT.

The DNA of the CDR3 is TGTGCCAGCAGTAGTCCGGGGACTCCGAACACCGGGGAGCTGTTTTTT. Translating gives CASSSPGTPNTGELFF. J is TRBJ2-2 and V is TRBV7-2, with D possibly matching TRBD2 (6 bases). Germline loops: CDR1 SGHTA, CDR2 FQGNSA. Trimming took 6 bases from V and 0 from J, leaving 14 bases between them. This CDR3 has 16 amino acids.

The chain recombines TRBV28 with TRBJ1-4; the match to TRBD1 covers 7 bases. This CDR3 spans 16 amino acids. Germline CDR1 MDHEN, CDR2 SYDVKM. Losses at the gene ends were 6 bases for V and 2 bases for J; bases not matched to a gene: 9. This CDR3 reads CASSSRGASTNEKLFF. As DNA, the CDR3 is TGTGCCAGCAGCTCCAGGGGGGCAAGTACTAATGAAAAACTGTTTTTT.

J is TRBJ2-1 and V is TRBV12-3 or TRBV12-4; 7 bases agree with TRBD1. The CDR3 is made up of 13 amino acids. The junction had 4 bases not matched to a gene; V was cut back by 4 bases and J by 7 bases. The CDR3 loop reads CASSSRDRNEQFF. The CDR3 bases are TGTGCCAGCAGTTCCCGGGACAGAAATGAGCAGTTCTTC.

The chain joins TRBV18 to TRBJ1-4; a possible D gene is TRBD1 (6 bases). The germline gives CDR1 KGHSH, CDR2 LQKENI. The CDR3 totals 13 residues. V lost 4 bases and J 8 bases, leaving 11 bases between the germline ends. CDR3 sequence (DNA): TGTGCCAGCTCACAACAGGGTGGGGAAAAACTGTTTTTT. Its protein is CASSQQGGEKLFF.

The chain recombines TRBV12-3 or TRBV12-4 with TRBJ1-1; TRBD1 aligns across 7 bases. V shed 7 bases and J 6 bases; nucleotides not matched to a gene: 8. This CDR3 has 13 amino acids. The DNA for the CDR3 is TGTGCCAGCAACCGACAGGGTCGGGCTGAAGCTTTCTTT. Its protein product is CASNRQGRAEAFF.

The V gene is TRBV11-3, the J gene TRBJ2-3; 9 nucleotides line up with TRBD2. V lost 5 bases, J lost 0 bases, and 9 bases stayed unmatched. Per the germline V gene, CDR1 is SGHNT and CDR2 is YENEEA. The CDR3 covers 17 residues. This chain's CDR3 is CASSPGRLAASTDTQYF. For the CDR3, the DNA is TGTGCCAGCAGCCCGGGTCGACTAGCGGCCAGCACAGATACGCAGTATTTT.

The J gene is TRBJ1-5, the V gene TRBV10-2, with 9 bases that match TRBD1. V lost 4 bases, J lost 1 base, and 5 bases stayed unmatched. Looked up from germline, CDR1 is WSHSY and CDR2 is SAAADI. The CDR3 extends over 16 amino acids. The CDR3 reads CASSGWDRESNQPQHF. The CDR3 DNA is TGCGCCAGCAGTGGCTGGGACAGGGAAAGCAATCAGCCCCAGCATTTT.

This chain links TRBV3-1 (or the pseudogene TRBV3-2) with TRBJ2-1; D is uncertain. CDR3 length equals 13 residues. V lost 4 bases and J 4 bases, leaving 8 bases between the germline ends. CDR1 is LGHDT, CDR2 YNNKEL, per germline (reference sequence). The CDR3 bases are TGTGCCAGCAGCCCCCCCACTTACAATGAGCAGTTCTTC. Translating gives CASSPPTYNEQFF.

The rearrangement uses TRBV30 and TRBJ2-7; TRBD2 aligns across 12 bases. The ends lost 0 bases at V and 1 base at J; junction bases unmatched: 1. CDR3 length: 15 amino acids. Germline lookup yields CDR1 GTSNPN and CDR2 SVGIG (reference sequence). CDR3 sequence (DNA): TGTGCCTGGAGTGTAGGACTAGCGGGGTCCTACGAGCAGTACTTC. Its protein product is CAWSVGLAGSYEQYF.

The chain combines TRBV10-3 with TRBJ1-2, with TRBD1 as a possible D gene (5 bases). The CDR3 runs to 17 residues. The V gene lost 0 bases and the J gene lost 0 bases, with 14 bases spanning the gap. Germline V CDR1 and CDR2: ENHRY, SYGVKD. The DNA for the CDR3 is TGTGCCATCAGTGAGTCGAACTTGGGGGGAACTAACTATGGCTACACCTTC. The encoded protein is CAISESNLGGTNYGYTF.

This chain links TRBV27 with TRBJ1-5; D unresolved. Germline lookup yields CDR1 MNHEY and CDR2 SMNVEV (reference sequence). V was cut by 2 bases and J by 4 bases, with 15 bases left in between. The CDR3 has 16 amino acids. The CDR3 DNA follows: TGTGCCAGCAGTTTACGGGCGGGGTCCAGGAATCAGCCCCAGCATTTT. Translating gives CASSLRAGSRNQPQHF.

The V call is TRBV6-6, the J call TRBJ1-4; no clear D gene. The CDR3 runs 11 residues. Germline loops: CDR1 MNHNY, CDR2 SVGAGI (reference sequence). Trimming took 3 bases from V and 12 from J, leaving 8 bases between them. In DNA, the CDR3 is TGTGCCAGCAGTTATAGGGAGCAACTGTTTTTT. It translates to CASSYREQLFF.

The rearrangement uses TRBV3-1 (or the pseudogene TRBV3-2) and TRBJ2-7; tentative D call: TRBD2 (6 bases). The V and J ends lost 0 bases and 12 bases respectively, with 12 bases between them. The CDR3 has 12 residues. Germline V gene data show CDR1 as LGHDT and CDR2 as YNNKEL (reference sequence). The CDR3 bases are TGTGCCAGCAGCCAAGAGTCCGGAGGGCGGTACTTC. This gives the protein CASSQESGGRYF.

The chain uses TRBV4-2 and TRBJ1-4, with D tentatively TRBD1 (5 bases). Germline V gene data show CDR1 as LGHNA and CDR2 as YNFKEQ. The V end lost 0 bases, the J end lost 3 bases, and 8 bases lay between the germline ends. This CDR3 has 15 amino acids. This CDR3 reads CASSQEEGPNEKLFF. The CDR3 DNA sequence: TGTGCCAGCAGCCAAGAGGAGGGACCTAATGAAAAACTGTTTTTT.

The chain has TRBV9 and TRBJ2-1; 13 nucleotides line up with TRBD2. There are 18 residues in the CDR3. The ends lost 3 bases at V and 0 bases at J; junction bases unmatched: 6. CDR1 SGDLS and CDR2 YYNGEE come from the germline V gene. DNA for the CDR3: TGTGCCAGCAGCGAGACTAGCGGGAGGATTAGCTCCTACAATGAGCAGTTCTTC. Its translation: CASSETSGRISSYNEQFF.

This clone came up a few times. The CDR3 reads CSVEKSGSEKLFF. CDR3 in DNA: TGCAGCGTTGAAAAGTCCGGTTCCGAAAAACTGTTTTTT. The chain links TRBV29-1 to TRBJ1-4; unclear D gene. V gave up 2 bases and J gave up 8 bases, with 12 bases separating them. CDR3 size: 13 residues. The germline CDR1 and CDR2 sequences are SQVTM and ANQGSEA. The full variable domain, rest sourced from reference TRBV29-1 and TRBJ1-4, is SAVISQKPSRDICQRGTSLTIQCQVDSQVTMMFWYRQQPGQSLTLIATANQGSEATYESGFVIDKFPISRPNLTFSTLTVSNMSPEDSSIYLCSVEKSGSEKLFFGSGTQLSVL.

CDR3 amino acids: CASSLKQGGEKLFF. The DNA for the CDR3 is TGTGCCAGCAGCTTGAAACAGGGAGGGGAAAAACTGTTTTTT. The chain has TRBV5-4 and TRBJ1-4; a possible D gene is TRBD1 (6 bases). V was trimmed by 1 base and J by 8 bases, leaving 12 bases between them. This CDR3 comprises 14 residues. Germline V gene lookup returns CDR1 SGHNT and CDR2 YYREEE (reference sequence).

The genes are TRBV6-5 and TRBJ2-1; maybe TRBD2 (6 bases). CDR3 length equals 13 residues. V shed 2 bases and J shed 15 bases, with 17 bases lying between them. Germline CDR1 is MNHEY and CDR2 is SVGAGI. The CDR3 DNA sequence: TGTGCCAGCAGTTACGACCGGGACTCCAGGCGGTTCTTC. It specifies CASSYDRDSRRFF.

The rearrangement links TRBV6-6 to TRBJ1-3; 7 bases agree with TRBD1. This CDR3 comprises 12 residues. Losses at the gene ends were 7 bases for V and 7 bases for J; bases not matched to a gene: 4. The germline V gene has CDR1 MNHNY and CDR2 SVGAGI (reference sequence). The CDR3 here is CASKQGTNTIYF. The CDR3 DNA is TGTGCCAGCAAACAGGGGACGAACACCATATATTTT.

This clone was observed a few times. The CDR3 bases are TGTGCCAGCAGCTTGGGTCTAAGAGGGGGGACTAGCCTATTCTTC. Translated, it gives CASSLGLRGGTSLFF. The chain couples TRBV5-5 to TRBJ2-1; 9 bases agree with TRBD2. The CDR3 is 15 residues long. The ends lost 0 bases at V and 16 bases at J; junction bases unmatched: 14. Per germline, CDR1 SGHKS and CDR2 YYEKEE (reference sequence). The whole variable domain, remainder taken from reference TRBV5-5 and TRBJ2-1, is DAGVTQSPTHLIKTRGQQVTLRCSPISGHKSVSWYQQVLGQGPQFIFQYYEKEERGRGNFPDRFSARQFPNYSSELNVNALLLGDSALYLCASSLGLRGGTSLFFGPGTRLTVL.

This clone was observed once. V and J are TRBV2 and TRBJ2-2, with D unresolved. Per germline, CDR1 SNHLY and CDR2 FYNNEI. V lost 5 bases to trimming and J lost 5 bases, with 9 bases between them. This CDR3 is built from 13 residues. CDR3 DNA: TGTGCCAGCAGTCTCCAGTTGACCGGGGAGCTGTTTTTT. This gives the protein CASSLQLTGELFF.

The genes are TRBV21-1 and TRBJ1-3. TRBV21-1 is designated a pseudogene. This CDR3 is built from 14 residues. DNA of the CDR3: TGTGCCAGGCTCCCCGCGGTTTCTGGAAACACCATATATTTT. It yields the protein CARLPAVSGNTIYF.

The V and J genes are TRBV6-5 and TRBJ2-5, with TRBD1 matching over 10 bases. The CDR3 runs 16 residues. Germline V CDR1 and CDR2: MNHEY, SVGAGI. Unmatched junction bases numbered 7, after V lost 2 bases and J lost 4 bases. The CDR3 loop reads CASSYPGQGDGETQYF. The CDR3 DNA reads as TGTGCCAGCAGTTACCCTGGACAGGGGGACGGAGAGACCCAGTACTTC.

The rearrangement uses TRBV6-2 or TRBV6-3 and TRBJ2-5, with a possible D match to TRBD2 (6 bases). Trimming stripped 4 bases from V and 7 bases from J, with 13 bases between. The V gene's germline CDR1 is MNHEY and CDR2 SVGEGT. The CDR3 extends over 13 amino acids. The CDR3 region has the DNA TGTGCCAGCAGTTCGGGACTTACAGCGACCCAGTACTTC. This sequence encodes CASSSGLTATQYF.

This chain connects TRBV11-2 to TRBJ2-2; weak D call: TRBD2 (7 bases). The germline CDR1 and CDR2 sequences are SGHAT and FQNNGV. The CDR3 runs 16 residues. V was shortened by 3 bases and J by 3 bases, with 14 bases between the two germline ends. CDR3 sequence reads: CASSFSAGAYTGELFF. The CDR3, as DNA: TGTGCCAGCAGCTTTTCGGCGGGGGCCTACACCGGGGAGCTGTTTTTT.

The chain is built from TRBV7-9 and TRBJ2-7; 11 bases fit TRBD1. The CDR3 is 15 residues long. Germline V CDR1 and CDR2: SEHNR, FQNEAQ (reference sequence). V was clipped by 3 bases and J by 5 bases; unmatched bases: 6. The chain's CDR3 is CASSFWDRGGHEQYF. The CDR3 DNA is TGTGCCAGCAGCTTCTGGGACAGGGGGGGCCACGAGCAGTACTTC.

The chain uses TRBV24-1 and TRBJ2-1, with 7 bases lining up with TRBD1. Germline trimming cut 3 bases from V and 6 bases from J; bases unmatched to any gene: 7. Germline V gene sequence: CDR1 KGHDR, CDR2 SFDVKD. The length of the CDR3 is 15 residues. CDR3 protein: CATSDPGTVPNEQFF. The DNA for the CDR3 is TGTGCCACCAGTGATCCCGGGACAGTCCCCAATGAGCAGTTCTTC.